This T cell receptor beta chain emerged from a study of CD8 T cells in Susac syndrome. General study points: By the study's own acknowledgment, its TCR sequencing and HLA analysis included relatively few individuals.

V was pared by 0 bases and J by 0 bases, with 12 bases between. Germline CDR1 and CDR2: SGHVS and FNYEAQ. This CDR3 contains 17 residues. Of note for this clonotype: Its antigen is as yet unknown.

Sequencing of TCR beta covered CD8+ and CD4+ T cells obtained from blood. Relapsing-remitting disease, either stable or active, was present in the treatment-naive patients who were the multiple sclerosis controls. Reverse transcription used about 0.45 to 1 ug RNA and random hexamers. It was immunoSEQ multiplex PCR that amplified TCR beta CDR3 across 54 Vbeta and 13 Jbeta. TCRdb ran MiXCR on the immunoSEQ multiplex PCR reads and lists one entry per CDR3 protein. Counted here are about 280,000 distinct CDR3 sequences, around 84% occurring once; the ten biggest clones make up about 0.11%. Sample: CD8+ T cells from PBMCs. The chain joins TRBV7-6 to TRBJ2-1; D is unresolved. The receptor was derived from a human donor with multiple sclerosis. Written as DNA, the CDR3 is TGTGCCAGCAGCTTAGCGTACCGAGCGAGCTCCTACAATGAGCAGTTCTTC. Encoded protein: CASSLAYRASSYNEQFF.